The 17 T cell receptor beta chains reported below all come from one sample, sequenced in a study of blood T cell repertoires in COVID-19. The data were produced by immunoSEQ multiplex PCR, yet TCRdb's version contains in-frame clones alone and is incomplete. The sample has about 120,000 clones, about 89% seen once. Sequences were obtained from peripheral blood. Every receptor here comes from a woman aged 70-85 years with acute or convalescent COVID-19.

The chain links TRBV28 to TRBJ2-7; D possibly corresponds to TRBD1 (5 bases). This CDR3 is built from 13 residues. CDR1 and CDR2 from the germline V gene are MDHEN and SYDVKM. Trimming cost V 6 bases and J 2 bases, with 11 bases left between them. The CDR3 nucleotides read TGTGCCAGCAGCGGCTCAGGGCCCTACGAGCAGTACTTC. Its translation: CASSGSGPYEQYF. The whole variable domain, remainder taken from reference TRBV28 and TRBJ2-7, is DVKVTQSSRYLVKRTGEKVFLECVQDMDHENMFWYRQDPGLGLRLIYFSYDVKMKEKGDIPEGYSVSREKKERFSLILESASTNQTSMYLCASSGSGPYEQYFGPGTRLTVT.

The table lists this clone with a count of one. This chain links TRBV5-4 with TRBJ2-1, with D possibly matching TRBD2 (6 bases). The germline V gene encodes CDR1 SGHNT and CDR2 YYREEE (reference sequence). The CDR3 spans 15 residues. V was trimmed by 2 bases and J by 1 base, leaving 10 bases between them. DNA of the CDR3: TGTGCCAGCAGCTTAGTGGGGGGTTCCTACAATGAGCAGTTCTTC. Translated, it gives CASSLVGGSYNEQFF.

The CDR3 bases are TGTGCCAGCAGTTACCGGGGGGGGGCGCGATCTGAAGCTTTCTTT. Translation gives CASSYRGGARSEAFF. The rearrangement links TRBV6-5 to TRBJ1-1; perhaps TRBD1 as D (6 bases). V lost 2 bases, J lost 6 bases, and 16 bases lay in between. Germline values: CDR1 MNHEY, CDR2 SVGAGI. This CDR3 region has 15 residues.

The chain recombines TRBV5-1 with TRBJ1-3; D is ambiguous. V was trimmed by 0 bases and J by 4 bases, leaving 11 bases between them. This CDR3 has 15 residues. Germline CDR1 reads SGHRS; CDR2 reads YFSETQ. The CDR3 coding sequence is TGCGCCAGCAGCTTGGACGCCGGTTCCGGAAACACCATATATTTT. Amino acids: CASSLDAGSGNTIYF.

The chain links TRBV2 to TRBJ2-1, with D unresolved. The CDR3 consists of 11 residues. Germline CDR1 is SNHLY and CDR2 is FYNNEI. Trimming removed 3 bases from V and 13 bases from J, with 10 bases in between. CDR3 nucleotide sequence: TGTGCCAGCAGTGAGCCCAACTCCCAGTTCTTC. It encodes CASSEPNSQFF.

The chain recombines TRBV7-9 with TRBJ1-4; the D gene is possibly TRBD1 (6 bases). Germline V CDR1 and CDR2: SEHNR, FQNEAQ (reference sequence). The CDR3 loop spans 14 amino acids. With 1 base removed from V and 4 bases from J, the gap between germline ends came to 7 bases. CDR3 DNA sequence: TGTGCCAGCAGCTTAGGGACAGTTAATGAAAAACTGTTTTTT. Amino acid sequence: CASSLGTVNEKLFF. Supplemented by reference TRBV7-9 and TRBJ1-4, the full variable domain reads DTGVSQNPRHKITKRGQNVTFRCDPISEHNRLYWYRQTLGQGPEFLTYFQNEAQLEKSRLLSDRFSAERPKGSFSTLEIQRTEQGDSAMYLCASSLGTVNEKLFFGSGTQLSVL.

The sample holds one count of this clone. The genes are TRBV28 and TRBJ1-5, with 8 bases that match TRBD1. Germline trimming cut 5 bases from V and 4 bases from J; bases unmatched to any gene: 10. CDR1 and CDR2 from the germline V gene are MDHEN and SYDVKM. This CDR3 region has 16 residues. CDR3 sequence (DNA): TGTGCCAGCAGTACCGCCGGGACAGGCCTAAATCAGCCCCAGCATTTT. It specifies CASSTAGTGLNQPQHF.

DNA of the CDR3: TGTGCCAGCATGAAAGGGGCAACCGTAGTGAAACTGTTTTTT. Its protein is CASMKGATVVKLFF. This chain links TRBV6-5 with TRBJ1-4, with D possibly TRBD1 on 5 matching bases. The CDR3 spans 14 residues. Germline CDR1 reads MNHEY; CDR2 reads SVGAGI. Trimming cost V 7 bases and J 11 bases, with 20 bases left between them.

This rearrangement joins TRBV5-1 to TRBJ1-1; D gene uncertain. V shed 0 bases and J shed 1 base, with 7 bases lying between them. Germline assignment: CDR1 SGHRS and CDR2 YFSETQ. The CDR3 runs to 14 residues. Here the CDR3 DNA reads TGCGCCAGCAGCTTGGTGGCAGGGAACACTGAAGCTTTCTTT. Translation: CASSLVAGNTEAFF.

The chain uses TRBV30 and TRBJ1-3; the D gene is possibly TRBD1 (6 bases). V was clipped by 2 bases and J by 2 bases, with 13 bases between them. CDR3 length: 15 residues. Germline loops: CDR1 GTSNPN, CDR2 SVGIG (reference sequence). The CDR3 loop is CAWSRSSGAGNTIYF. CDR3 sequence (DNA): TGTGCCTGGAGTAGGTCGTCAGGGGCTGGAAACACCATATATTTT. Drawing the rest from reference TRBV30 and TRBJ1-3, the complete variable domain is SQTIHQWPATLVQPVGSPLSLECTVEGTSNPNLYWYRQAAGRGLQLLFYSVGIGQISSEVPQNLSASRPQDRQFILSSKKLLLSDSGFYLCAWSRSSGAGNTIYFGEGSWLTVV.

This clone was detected only once. V and J are TRBV28 and TRBJ1-1, with no clear D. Per germline, CDR1 MDHEN and CDR2 SYDVKM. CDR3 length: 13 residues. Between the trimmed V and J ends, which lost 2 bases and 0 bases, there was a span of 4 bases. The DNA for the CDR3 is TGTGCCAGCAGTTTAATAGTGAACACTGAAGCTTTCTTT. Translation gives CASSLIVNTEAFF.

This CDR3 is CASSLGAGQYNEQFF. The CDR3 region has the DNA TGCGCCAGCAGCTTGGGGGCGGGGCAGTACAATGAGCAGTTCTTC. The gene calls are TRBV5-1 and TRBJ2-1; D is possibly TRBD2 (6 bases). The CDR3 length is 15 residues. From germline, CDR1 is SGHRS and CDR2 YFSETQ. V was pared by 0 bases and J by 4 bases, with 11 bases between.

The chain has TRBV5-6 and TRBJ1-2; D is unresolved. The CDR3 loop spans 14 amino acids. V dropped 0 bases and J dropped 0 bases, with 6 bases sitting between them. Germline CDR1 is SGHDT and CDR2 is YYEEEE. CDR3 amino acids: CASSLVTPNYGYTF. CDR3 coding DNA: TGTGCCAGCAGCTTGGTAACACCTAACTATGGCTACACCTTC.

V is TRBV9 and J is TRBJ2-3, with D perhaps TRBD2 (5 bases). Germline CDR1 is SGDLS and CDR2 is YYNGEE. The ends were cut back, 0 bases at V and 0 bases at J, with 8 bases in the middle. The CDR3 has 15 amino acids. The CDR3 DNA follows: TGTGCCAGCAGCGTAGTTGGGGAGAGCACAGATACGCAGTATTTT. As protein: CASSVVGESTDTQYF.

The V gene is TRBV28, the J gene TRBJ1-6; D is perhaps TRBD1 (5 bases). V lost 7 bases to trimming and J lost 10 bases, with 26 bases between them. Germline CDR1 reads MDHEN; CDR2 reads SYDVKM. CDR3 length: 17 residues. The CDR3: CASTQQGWGLGGSPLHF. CDR3 DNA sequence: TGTGCCAGCACCCAACAAGGGTGGGGGTTGGGAGGCTCACCCCTCCACTTT.

The V gene is TRBV11-2, the J gene TRBJ2-5, with 10 bases fitting TRBD2. The CDR3 length is 15 residues. CDR1 is SGHAT and CDR2 is FQNNGV in the germline V gene. After removal of 5 bases from V and 0 bases from J, the junction contained 3 bases not matched to a gene. The CDR3 is CASSNSGGYQETQYF. The DNA of the CDR3 is TGTGCCAGCAGCAATAGCGGGGGGTACCAAGAGACCCAGTACTTC.

The chain employs TRBV30 and TRBJ1-4, with a tentative D call TRBD1 (6 bases). V was clipped by 3 bases and J by 4 bases, with 9 bases between them. There are 13 residues in the CDR3. The germline CDR1 and CDR2 sequences are GTSNPN and SVGIG (reference sequence). The CDR3 reads CAWRGRGNEKLFF. CDR3 DNA sequence: TGTGCCTGGAGGGGCAGGGGTAATGAAAAACTGTTTTTT.